Sequencing of this T cell receptor beta chain was carried out in a study of cytomegalovirus exposure and HLA in healthy donors. Overall study: Findings of an earlier analysis included some 120 million unique TCR beta sequences from roughly 200 million T cells.

Between the trimmed V and J ends, which lost 5 bases and 1 base, there was a span of 8 bases. CDR1 and CDR2 from the germline V gene are SGHTA and FQGTGA. The CDR3 loop spans 13 amino acids. As for this clone: The antigen is not known.

Study-wide findings and caveats: Another analysis was done later, and it associated 17,000 or so TCR beta sequences with HLA alleles at 0.05 false discovery rate. Specificity for CMV antigens was confirmed in vitro for a few of the CMV-associated chains.

The PCR ran on 60 Vbeta and 13 Jbeta primers. Here immunoSEQ multiplex PCR was the method, and the copy in TCRdb shows in-frame clones only, minus some. In the table there are about 190,000 clones, around 84% of which are singletons. Sequencing input: PBMCs. This TCR came from a middle-aged man in good health and CMV-seropositive. The rearrangement uses TRBV7-3 and TRBJ1-1; possibly TRBD1 for D (5 bases). CDR3 region: CASSPQANTEAFF. The CDR3 coding sequence is TGTGCCAGCAGCCCACAGGCGAACACTGAAGCTTTCTTT.